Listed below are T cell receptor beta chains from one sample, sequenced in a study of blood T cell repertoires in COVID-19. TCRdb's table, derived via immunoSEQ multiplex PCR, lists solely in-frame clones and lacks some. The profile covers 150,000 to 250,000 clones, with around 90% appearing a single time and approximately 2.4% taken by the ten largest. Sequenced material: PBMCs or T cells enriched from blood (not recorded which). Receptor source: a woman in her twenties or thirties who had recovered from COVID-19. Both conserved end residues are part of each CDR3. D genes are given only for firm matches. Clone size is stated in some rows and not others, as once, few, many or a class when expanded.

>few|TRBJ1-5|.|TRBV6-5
TGTGCCAGCAGTTCCCAGAGGAATCAGCCCCAGCATTTT
CASSSQRNQPQHF
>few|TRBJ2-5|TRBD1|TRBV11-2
TGTGCCAGCAGCTCTGACAGGGCGGAGACCCAGTACTTC
CASSSDRAETQYF
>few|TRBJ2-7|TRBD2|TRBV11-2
TGTGCCAGCAGCTCCTCACTAGCGATTCACTTC
CASSSSLAIHF
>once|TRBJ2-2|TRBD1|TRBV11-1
TGTGCCAGCAGCTGGACAGGGGGCATGGGGACCGGGGAGCTGTTTTTT
CASSWTGGMGTGELFF
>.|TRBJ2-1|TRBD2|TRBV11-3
TGTGCCAGCTCGATCGGACTAGCCAACCACAATGAGCAGTTCTTC
CASSIGLANHNEQFF
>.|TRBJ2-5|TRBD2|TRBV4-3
TGCGCCAGCAGCCAAGATGTGGCGGGGGGACCTCGGGAGACCCAGTACTTC
CASSQDVAGGPRETQYF
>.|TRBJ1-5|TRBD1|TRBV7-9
TGTGCCAGCAGCTTAGGGCAGGGGGTTAATCAGCCCCAGCATTTT
CASSLGQGVNQPQHF
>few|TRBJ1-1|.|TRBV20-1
TGCAGTGCTAGAGTTGACAGGGAAGCTTTCTTT
CSARVDREAFF
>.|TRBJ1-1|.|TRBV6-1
TGTGCCAGCAGTGAAAGGGCGGGAGCTTTCTTT
CASSERAGAFF
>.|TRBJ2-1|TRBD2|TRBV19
TGTGCCAGTAGGACTAGCGGGGGGAATGAGCAGTTCTTC
CASRTSGGNEQFF
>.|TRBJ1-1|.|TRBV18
TGTGCCAGCTCACCAGTACAGCCTAACACTGAAGCTTTCTTT
CASSPVQPNTEAFF
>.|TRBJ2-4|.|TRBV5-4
TGTGCCAGCAGCTTGGACCCTAACTTAGCCAAAAACATTCAGTACTTC
CASSLDPNLAKNIQYF
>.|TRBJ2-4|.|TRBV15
TGTGCCACCAGCAGAGATTTAACAGGGAGAAACATTCAGTACTTC
CATSRDLTGRNIQYF
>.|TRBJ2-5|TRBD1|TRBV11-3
TGTGCCAGCAGCCCCGGGACAGGGGGCGGGAGAGGGGAGACCCAGTACTTC
CASSPGTGGGRGETQYF
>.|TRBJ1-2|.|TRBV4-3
TGCGCCAGCAGCCACGACGGGCAGGAGGGCTATGGCTACACCTTC
CASSHDGQEGYGYTF
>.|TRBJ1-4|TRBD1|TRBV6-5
TGTGCCAGCAGTCACAGCAGGGGGCAGAAGGAAAAACTGTTTTTT
CASSHSRGQKEKLFF
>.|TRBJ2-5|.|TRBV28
TGTGCCAGCAGTTTACTTGAGACCCAGTACTTC
CASSLLETQYF
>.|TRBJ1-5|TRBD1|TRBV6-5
TGTGCCAGCAGTCCGGGACAGGGGGGGAAACAGCCCCAGCATTTT
CASSPGQGGKQPQHF
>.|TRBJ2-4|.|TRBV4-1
TGCGCCAGCAGCCCTCAGGTATTAGCCAAAAACATTCAGTACTTC
CASSPQVLAKNIQYF
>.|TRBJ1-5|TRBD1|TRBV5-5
TGTGCCAGCAGCTTGGAGCCAGGGGGTGGCAATCAGCCCCAGCATTTT
CASSLEPGGGNQPQHF
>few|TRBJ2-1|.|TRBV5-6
TGTGCCAGCAGCTTGGTGTCAGGTAGCTCCTACAATGAGCAGTTCTTC
CASSLVSGSSYNEQFF
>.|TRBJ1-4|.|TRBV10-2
TGCGCCAGCACCCAACGGGGGGGCGTGGGGACTAATGAAAAACTGTTTTTT
CASTQRGGVGTNEKLFF
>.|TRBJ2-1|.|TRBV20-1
TGCAGTGCTAGTCGGCGGTTACCCTCCTACAATGAGCAGTTCTTC
CSASRRLPSYNEQFF
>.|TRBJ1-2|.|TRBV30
TGTGCCTGGGGCCACAATGGCTACACCTTC
CAWGHNGYTF
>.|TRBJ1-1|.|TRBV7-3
TGTGCCAGCAGCTTACGCCCAGGACAGAACACTGAAGCTTTCTTT
CASSLRPGQNTEAFF
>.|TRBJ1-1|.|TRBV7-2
TGTGCCAGCAGCTACGGAGGCACACAGAACACTGAAGCTTTCTTT
CASSYGGTQNTEAFF
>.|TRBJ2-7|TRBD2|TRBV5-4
TGTGCCAGCAGCTTAGCCGGGAGGACGGACGAGCAGTACTTC
CASSLAGRTDEQYF
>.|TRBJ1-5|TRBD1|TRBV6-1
TGTGCCAGCAGTGAACCGAGGGACAGGGCCGCCGTTCAGCCCCAGCATTTT
CASSEPRDRAAVQPQHF
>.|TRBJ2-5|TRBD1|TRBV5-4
TGTGCCAGCAGCCACTGGGACAGGGGAGGCCAGTACTTC
CASSHWDRGGQYF
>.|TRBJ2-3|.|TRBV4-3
TGCGCCAGCAGCCAAGATCCCAGGGGTAGCGCAGATACGCAGTATTTT
CASSQDPRGSADTQYF
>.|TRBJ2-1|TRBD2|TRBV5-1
TGCGCCAGCAGCGCCGAAAGCGGGGGGGCCCTATCCTACAATGAGCAGTTCTTC
CASSAESGGALSYNEQFF
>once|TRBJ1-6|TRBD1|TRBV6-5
TGTGCCAGCAGGACAGGGGTCTCACCCCTCCACTTT
CASRTGVSPLHF
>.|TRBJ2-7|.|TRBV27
TGTGCCAGCCGACGGGGTGAGTGGTCCTACGAGCAGTACTTC
CASRRGEWSYEQYF
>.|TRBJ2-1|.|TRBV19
TGTGCCAGTAGTACCACTAGCTACAATGAGCAGTTCTTC
CASSTTSYNEQFF
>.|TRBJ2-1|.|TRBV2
TGTGCCAGCAGTGCGTTTAGCGGAATTTACAATGAGCAGTTCTTC
CASSAFSGIYNEQFF
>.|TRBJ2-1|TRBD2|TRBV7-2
TGTGCCAGCAGCTTTCTAGCGGGAGAGATGGTTGAGCAGTTCTTC
CASSFLAGEMVEQFF
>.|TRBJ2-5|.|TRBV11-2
TGTGCCAGCAGCTTAGTCGGGGGACAAGAGACCCAGTACTTC
CASSLVGGQETQYF
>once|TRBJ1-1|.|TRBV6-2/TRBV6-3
TGTGCCAGCAGTTACTCGCAGGTGAAAGCTTTCTTT
CASSYSQVKAFF
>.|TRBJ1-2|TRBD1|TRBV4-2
TGTGCCAGCAGCCAAGAAAGGTCAGGGGGATCTAACTATGGCTACACCTTC
CASSQERSGGSNYGYTF
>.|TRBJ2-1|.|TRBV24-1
TGTGCCACCGGCCGGGGAGGGGGTTCGAATGAGCAGTTCTTC
CATGRGGGSNEQFF
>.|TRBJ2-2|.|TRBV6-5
TGTGCGGCAGGGGTGAACACCGGGGAGCTGTTTTTT
CAAGVNTGELFF
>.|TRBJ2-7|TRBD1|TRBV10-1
TGCGCCAGCACTATACCTCTCGGGACAGAATTTCCTACGGGCTACTACGAGCAGTACTTC
CASTIPLGTEFPTGYYEQYF
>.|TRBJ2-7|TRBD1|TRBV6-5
TGTGCCAGCAGCAAATTCGGACAGGGGGTCGGGGAGCAGTACTTC
CASSKFGQGVGEQYF
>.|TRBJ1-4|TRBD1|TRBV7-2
TGTGCCAGCAGCCCGCCCAGGGGGGTAGAAAAACTGTTTTTT
CASSPPRGVEKLFF
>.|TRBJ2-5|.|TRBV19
TGTGCCAGTAGTAAGACTTCCAACCAAGAGACCCAGTACTTC
CASSKTSNQETQYF
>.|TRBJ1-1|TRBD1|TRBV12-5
TGTGCTAGTGGTTCCTTACAGGGGAAGGGTGATATGAACACTGAAGCTTTCTTT
CASGSLQGKGDMNTEAFF
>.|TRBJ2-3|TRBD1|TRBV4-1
TGCGCCAGCAGCCCTACACAGGGGTTCACAGATACGCAGTATTTT
CASSPTQGFTDTQYF
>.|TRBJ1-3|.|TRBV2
TGTGCCAGCAGTGAAGCAGCGGCTCGAAGGGGAAACACCATATATTTT
CASSEAAARRGNTIYF
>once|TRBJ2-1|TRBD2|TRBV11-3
TGTGCCAGCAGTTTAGCGGGAGGATACAATGAGCAGTTCTTC
CASSLAGGYNEQFF
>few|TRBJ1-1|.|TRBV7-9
TGTGCCAGCAGCTTAGGACAGAACACTGAAGCTTTCTTT
CASSLGQNTEAFF
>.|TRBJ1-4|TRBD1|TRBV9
TGTGCCAGCAGCGTCGGAGACAGGGATAATGAAAAACTGTTTTTT
CASSVGDRDNEKLFF
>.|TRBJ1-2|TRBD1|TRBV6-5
TGTGCCAGCAGTGACTCAACAGGGGATAGGGATGGCTACACCTTC
CASSDSTGDRDGYTF
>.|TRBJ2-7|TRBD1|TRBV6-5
TGTGCCAGCAGAGACTTGACAGGGCGCGGCTACGAGCAGTACTTC
CASRDLTGRGYEQYF
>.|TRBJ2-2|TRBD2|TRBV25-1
TGTGCCAGCACCCTAGCGGGAGGGCCGTTTACCGGGGAGCTGTTTTTT
CASTLAGGPFTGELFF